This record covers a single TCR beta chain. Following extraction, RNA underwent reverse transcription to cDNA, which served as the sequencing template. Measured with immunoSEQ multiplex PCR; TCRdb has only the in-frame clones, and not every one. The sample contains 250,000 to 350,000 clones, roughly 60% of which appear only once. The data originate from a study of CD8+ T cells in alopecia areata. Treatment of the sample: oral pan-JAK inhibitor, 5-10 mg twice daily. Germline CDR1 SGDLS, CDR2 YYNGEE. The CDR3 has 13 residues. V lost 4 bases, J lost 4 bases, and 11 bases lay in between. The specimen was CD4+ T cells sorted from blood, collected at approximately week 52, from a patient treated with tofacitinib. This receptor was identified in a human donor with alopecia areata. The chain carries TRBV9 and TRBJ1-1; TRBD1 is a possible D gene (6 bases). As DNA, the CDR3 is TGTGCCAGCAGCTCGGGACACATCACTGAAGCTTTCTTT. The encoded protein is CASSSGHITEAFF.